The 2 T cell receptor beta chains listed next were all sequenced from one sample in a study of glioma-infiltrating T cells after dendritic cell vaccination. Time point here: after dendritic cell vaccination, including at tumor progression/relapse. Measured with immunoSEQ multiplex PCR; TCRdb has only the in-frame clones, and not every one. The table shows over 65,000 clones, with about 85% occurring only once. The specimen comprised blood, sampled after dendritic cell vaccination. The receptor set was obtained from a human donor with glioblastoma.

The chain combines TRBV5-4 with TRBJ2-7, with D possibly matching TRBD1 (6 bases). Trimming pared 1 base from V and 5 bases from J, leaving 10 bases between. Germline values: CDR1 SGHNT, CDR2 YYREEE (reference sequence). This CDR3 region has 13 residues. The CDR3 coding sequence is TGTGCCAGCAGCTTGTTGGGGGCGGACGAGCAGTACTTC. Its protein is CASSLLGADEQYF.

With regard to this clone: Because the CDR3's place on the DNA is in doubt, the DNA is left out and the CDR3 is given as listed by TCRdb. The rearrangement joins TRBV28 to TRBJ2-1; the table assigns TRBD2, which was not confirmed against the DNA. In germline, CDR1 is MDHEN, CDR2 SYDVKM. The CDR3 is 11 residues long, ends included. The CDR3 protein is CASSFGLGAVF.